This TCR beta chain originates from a study of vaccination and CD4 T cells after COVID-19. The sample's treatment: approximately 10-day PBMC culture with coronavirus spike peptide pools or control peptides (ViraFEST assay). ViraFEST expanded antigen-specific T cells with peptide pools, then sequenced TCRs. Cultured CD4+ T cells had their DNA profiled by the Oncomine TCR Beta short-read assay. TCRdb reprocessed the PCR reads via MiXCR and lists one record per CDR3 protein. In the table there are over 9,000 distinct CDR3 sequences, 58% of which are singletons. Regarding the study as a whole: The median number of SARS-CoV-2-reactive clonotypes increased from 21 to 38, a change that did not reach significance.

Trimming removed 7 bases from V and 5 bases from J, with 9 bases in between. The CDR3 contains 12 residues. Germline lookup yields CDR1 MNHNS and CDR2 SASEGT. Worth noting for this clonotype: The antigen is unknown.

Sequenced sample: CD4+ T cells from blood, cultured in vitro. The clonotype originates from a human donor who had recovered from COVID-19. V is TRBV6-1 and J is TRBJ2-1; D remains unclear. The CDR3 region has the DNA TGTGCCAGCAACCTAGGAGACAATGAGCAGTTCTTC. Residues: CASNLGDNEQFF.